This T cell receptor (beta chain) emerged from a study of blood T cell repertoires in COVID-19. Study in general: Sources were T cells, B-cell-depleted T cells, or PBMCs; the material itself was cDNA or gDNA.

Authors' data handling: Counts of nucleated cells, estimated from reference gene primer amplification, were obtained. The method was immunoSEQ multiplex PCR; TCRdb's version includes in-frame clones alone and lacks a portion of them. That table gives V, J and clone size, and the DNA gave D and trimming. The sample yields more than 85,000 clones, 70% to 85% seen once. This clone is a singleton in its sample. Germline CDR1 and CDR2: WSHSY and SAAADI. CDR3 size: 14 residues. Germline trimming cut 5 bases from V and 3 bases from J; bases unmatched to any gene: 6. V and J are TRBV10-2 and TRBJ2-7, with 8 nucleotides matching TRBD2. What was sequenced was peripheral blood. The TCR sequence derives from a human donor in a cohort sampled during active COVID-19. CDR3 nucleotide sequence: TGCGCCAGCAGTAGCGGGAGCCTTTTCTACGAGCAGTACTTC. It specifies CASSSGSLFYEQYF.